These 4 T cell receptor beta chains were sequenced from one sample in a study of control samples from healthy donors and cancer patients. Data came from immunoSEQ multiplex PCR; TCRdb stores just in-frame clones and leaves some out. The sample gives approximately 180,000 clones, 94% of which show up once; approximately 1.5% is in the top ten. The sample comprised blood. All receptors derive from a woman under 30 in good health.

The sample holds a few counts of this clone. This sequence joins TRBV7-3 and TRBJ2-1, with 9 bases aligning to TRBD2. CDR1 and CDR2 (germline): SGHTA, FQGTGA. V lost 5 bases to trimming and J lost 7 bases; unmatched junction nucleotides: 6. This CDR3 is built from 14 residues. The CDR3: CASSVGTSLNEQFF. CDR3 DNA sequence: TGTGCCAGCAGCGTCGGGACTAGCTTAAATGAGCAGTTCTTC.

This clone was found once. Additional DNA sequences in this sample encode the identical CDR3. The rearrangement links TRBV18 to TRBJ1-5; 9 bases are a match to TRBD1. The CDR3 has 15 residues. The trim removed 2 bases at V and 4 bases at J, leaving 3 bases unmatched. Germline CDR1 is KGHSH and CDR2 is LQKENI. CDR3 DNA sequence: TGTGCCAGCTCACCAGGGACAGGGAATAATCAGCCCCAGCATTTT. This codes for CASSPGTGNNQPQHF.

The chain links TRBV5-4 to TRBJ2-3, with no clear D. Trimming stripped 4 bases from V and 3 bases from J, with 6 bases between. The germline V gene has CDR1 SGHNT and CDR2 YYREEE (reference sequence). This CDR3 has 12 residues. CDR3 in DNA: TGTGCCAGCAGCGCCTCGACAGATACGCAGTATTTT. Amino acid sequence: CASSASTDTQYF.

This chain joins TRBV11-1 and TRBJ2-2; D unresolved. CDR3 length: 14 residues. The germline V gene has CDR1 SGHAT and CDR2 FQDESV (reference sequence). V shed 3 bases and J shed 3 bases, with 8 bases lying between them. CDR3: CASSFDRDTGELFF. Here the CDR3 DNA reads TGTGCCAGCAGCTTTGATCGGGACACCGGGGAGCTGTTTTTT.